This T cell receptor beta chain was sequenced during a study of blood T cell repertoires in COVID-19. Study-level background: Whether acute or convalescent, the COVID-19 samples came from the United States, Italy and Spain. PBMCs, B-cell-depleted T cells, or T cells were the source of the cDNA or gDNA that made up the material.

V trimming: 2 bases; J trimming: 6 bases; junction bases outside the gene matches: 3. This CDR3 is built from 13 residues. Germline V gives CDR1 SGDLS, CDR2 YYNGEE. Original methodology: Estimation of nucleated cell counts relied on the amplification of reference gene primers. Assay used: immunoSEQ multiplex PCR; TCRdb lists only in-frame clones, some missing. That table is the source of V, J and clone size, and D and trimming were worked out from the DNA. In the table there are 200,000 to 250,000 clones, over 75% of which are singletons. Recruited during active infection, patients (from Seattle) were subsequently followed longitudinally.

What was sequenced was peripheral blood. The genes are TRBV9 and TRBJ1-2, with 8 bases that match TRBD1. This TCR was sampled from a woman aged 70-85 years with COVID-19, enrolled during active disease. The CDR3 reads CASSVGQGDGYTF. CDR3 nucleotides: TGTGCCAGCAGCGTTGGACAGGGAGATGGCTACACCTTC.